This TCR beta chain was recovered during a study of blood T cell repertoires in COVID-19. J gave up 6 bases and V 2 bases, and 15 bases lay outside the gene matches. CDR1 and CDR2 from the germline V gene are MNHEY and SMNVEV (reference sequence). The length of the CDR3 is 17 residues. TCRdb's table, derived via immunoSEQ multiplex PCR, lists solely in-frame clones and lacks some. This sample has about 240,000 clones, with about 91% found just once. The clonotype originates from a woman aged 25 to 45 with acute COVID-19. The chain links TRBV27 to TRBJ1-2; 7 nucleotides match TRBD1. Sequenced material: PBMCs or T cells enriched from blood (not recorded which). In nucleotides, the CDR3 is TGTGCCAGCAGTTTAAGTGTCGTCACAGGGGAGTTACATGGCTACACCTTC. Translation: CASSLSVVTGELHGYTF.